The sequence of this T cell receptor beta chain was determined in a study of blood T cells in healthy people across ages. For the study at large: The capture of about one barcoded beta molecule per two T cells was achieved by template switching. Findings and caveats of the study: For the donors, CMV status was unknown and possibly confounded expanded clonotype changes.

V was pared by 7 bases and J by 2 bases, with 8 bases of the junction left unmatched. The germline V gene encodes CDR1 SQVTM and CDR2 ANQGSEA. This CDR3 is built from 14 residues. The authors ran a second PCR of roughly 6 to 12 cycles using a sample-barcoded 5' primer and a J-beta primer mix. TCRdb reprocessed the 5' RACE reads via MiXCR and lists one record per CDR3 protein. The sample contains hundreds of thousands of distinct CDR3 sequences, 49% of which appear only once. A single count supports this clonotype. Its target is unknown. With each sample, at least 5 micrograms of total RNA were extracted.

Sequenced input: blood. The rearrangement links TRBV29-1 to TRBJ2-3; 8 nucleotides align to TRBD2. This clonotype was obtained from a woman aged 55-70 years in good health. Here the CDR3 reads CSGQTSGVTDTQYF. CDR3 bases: TGCAGCGGCCAAACTAGCGGAGTCACAGATACGCAGTATTTT.